The subject of this entry is one T cell receptor beta chain. The target of this receptor is not known. Base qualities are not recorded, but no much larger clone differs from it by a single base. The data belong to a study of blood T cell repertoires in COVID-19 (dated by TCRdb to 2018 to 2020). Concerning the study at large: Samples covering the acute and convalescent phases of COVID-19 were provided by collaborators in the United States, Italy and Spain. The sample metadata nearly always contained a de-identified subject ID, COVID-19 status, age in years and sex. The repertoires were released in a freely available public database meant as a resource for research on the immune response to SARS-CoV-2. Deeply sampled blood TCRbeta repertoires from subjects exposed to, actively infected with, or recovered from COVID-19 were included in the dataset. The samples were drawn from two sources: the first 160 participants of the ongoing ImmuneRACE study, and 1,000 to 1,500 subjects contributed by 6 global collaborators. The prospective study material was composed of cDNA or gDNA derived from T cells, B-cell-depleted T cells, or PBMCs. HLA class I and class II types, where available, came from metadata supplied by the sample provider rather than from assay-based typing.

The full study reports these points: The quantity of clinical and demographic metadata differed by source and by participant and was supplied without curation.

TCRbeta CDR3 regions were amplified from genomic DNA using the immunoSEQ Assay, a bias-controlled multiplex PCR. Per the original workflow: Nucleated cell counts per sample were estimated from amplification of reference gene primers within the assay. To quantify the absolute abundance of each unique TCRbeta CDR3 rearrangement, sequence reads were collapsed and filtered. For each sample, productive Simpson clonality was calculated as the square root of Simpson's diversity index over productive rearrangements. Imported from immuneACCESS, the table was reduced by TCRdb to in-frame sequences with V and J called. These copies leave out some clones; in studies compared against another copy, an unresolved V gene accounts for under half, and the cause of the remainder is not known. From that table come the V and J calls and clone size; the DNA was used to work out D and trimming. Recorded for this sample are some 300,000 clones; about 90% of them occurred a single time. Together, the top ten hold 6.3% of the sample.

The CDR3 spans 17 residues, from the cysteine through the phenylalanine. The read is trimmed to its CDR3 DNA, 51 bases read in frame from base 1. Trimming takes 3 bases off V and 0 bases off J; junction bases not matched to a gene: 3. The germline V gene sets CDR1 to KGHSH and CDR2 to LQKENI. One collaborating source in Seattle enrolled patients during active infection and followed them longitudinally through the course of disease. The collaborating institutions used their own protocols to collect whole blood in K2EDTA tubes. For TCRbeta analysis, collaborator samples were shipped as frozen whole blood, as isolated PBMCs, or as DNA extracted from either sample type.

The chain links TRBV18 with TRBJ2-2; 11 middle bases align to TRBD2. Material for sequencing was peripheral blood. The sequence was collected from a woman aged 45-65 years with COVID-19, enrolled during active disease. DNA sequence: TGTGCCAGCTCACCGACTAGCGGGAATCCGAACACCGGGGAGCTGTTTTTT. The resulting protein is CASSPTSGNPNTGELFF. This CDR3, with the reference TRBV18 and TRBJ2-2 proteins standing in past its ends, gives the full variable domain NAGVMQNPRHLVRRRGQEARLRCSPMKGHSHVYWYRQLPEEGLKFMVYLQKENIIDESGMPKERFSAEFPKEGPSILRIQQVVRGDSAAYFCASSPTSGNPNTGELFFGEGSRLTVL.